A selection of T cell receptor beta chains follows, all from one sample in a study of early T cells in non-severe SARS-CoV-2 infection. TCRdb independently ran MiXCR on the 5' RACE reads; one entry per CDR3 protein. This table holds 60,000 to 75,000 distinct CDR3 sequences, roughly 11% found once. The sample in question was whole blood, obtained at baseline. Receptors originate from an adult who was a healthcare worker with PCR-confirmed SARS-CoV-2 infection or an uninfected control (not recorded which). CDR3s include the opening cysteine and the closing phenylalanine or tryptophan. The order of the fields is clone size, J gene, D gene, V gene, CDR3 protein, CDR3 DNA. D genes are given only for firm matches. The listing skips clone size in some rows; elsewhere it reads once, few, many or a size class.

few TRBJ1-5 - TRBV7-9 CASSLARTSNQPQHF TGTGCCAGCAGCTTAGCCAGGACAAGCAATCAGCCCCAGCATTTT
few TRBJ2-5 - TRBV6-2/TRBV6-3 CASRHGYTQYF TGTGCCAGCAGGCATGGATACACCCAGTACTTC
few TRBJ2-3 TRBD2 TRBV28 CAAGLAGFSDTQYF TGTGCCGCCGGACTAGCGGGTTTTTCAGATACGCAGTATTTT
many TRBJ2-3 - TRBV20-1 CSASPRGSTDTQYF TGCAGTGCTAGTCCCCGGGGTAGCACAGATACGCAGTATTTT
- TRBJ2-2 - TRBV6-2/TRBV6-3 CASSGNDANTGELFF TGTGCCAGCAGCGGGAACGACGCGAACACCGGGGAGCTGTTTTTT
few TRBJ2-4 - TRBV29-1 CSVEEGAGDIQYF TGCAGCGTTGAAGAGGGGGCGGGAGACATTCAGTACTTC
- TRBJ2-1 - TRBV29-1 CSVVIPGVVLLDEQFF TGCAGCGTTGTAATTCCAGGGGTAGTATTGTTAGATGAGCAGTTCTTC
- TRBJ2-2 - TRBV7-3 CASSFLYPGPAPGELFF TGTGCCAGCAGCTTCCTTTACCCGGGGCCGGCCCCCGGGGAGCTGTTTTTT
many TRBJ2-3 TRBD1 TRBV7-9 CASSSGQGRTDTQYF TGTGCCAGCAGCTCCGGACAGGGACGCACAGATACGCAGTATTTT
many TRBJ2-7 - TRBV11-1 CASSYKQNPYEQYF TGTGCCAGCAGCTACAAACAGAATCCCTACGAGCAGTACTTC
- TRBJ2-5 TRBD1 TRBV6-6 CASSYSRQGAETQYF TGTGCCAGCAGTTACTCGAGACAGGGGGCGGAGACCCAGTACTTC
few TRBJ2-7 - TRBV29-1 CSVGTRGEQYF TGCAGCGTGGGGACCAGGGGAGAGCAGTACTTC
few TRBJ2-2 - TRBV29-1 CSVQVAAGELFF TGCAGCGTTCAAGTCGCTGCCGGGGAGCTGTTTTTT
- TRBJ2-1 TRBD2 TRBV5-1 CASSLSSGSSLDEQFF TGCGCCAGCAGCTTGTCTAGCGGGAGTTCTTTGGATGAGCAGTTCTTC
- TRBJ2-7 TRBD1 TRBV14 CASSQLGQGSEQYF TGTGCCAGCAGCCAACTGGGACAGGGGAGCGAGCAGTACTTC
few TRBJ1-2 - TRBV29-1 CSVLSGDHGPSGYTF TGCAGCGTTCTCTCCGGGGACCACGGCCCTAGTGGCTACACCTTC
medium-sized TRBJ2-7 TRBD1 TRBV3-1 CASSQTGTGYEQYF TGTGCCAGCAGCCAGACCGGGACAGGCTACGAGCAGTACTTC
few TRBJ2-1 - TRBV24-1 CATSDSWGYNEQFF TGTGCCACCAGTGACTCTTGGGGGTACAATGAGCAGTTCTTC
many TRBJ2-7 - TRBV5-1 CASSVGQHSSYEQYF TGCGCCAGCAGCGTCGGACAGCATAGCTCCTACGAGCAGTACTTC
few TRBJ1-2 - TRBV7-3 CASSLIPNYGYTF TGTGCCAGCAGCTTAATTCCCAACTATGGCTACACCTTC
few TRBJ2-1 - TRBV16 CASSQLQGNEQFF TGTGCCAGCAGCCAACTACAGGGCAATGAGCAGTTCTTC
many TRBJ1-6 - TRBV7-6 CASSSRAKNSPLHF TGTGCCAGCAGCTCGAGGGCCAAAAATTCACCCCTCCACTTT
few TRBJ2-6 - TRBV19 CASSAADSGANVLTF TGTGCCAGTAGTGCGGCAGACTCTGGGGCCAACGTCCTGACTTTC
- TRBJ1-1 - TRBV5-1 CASSWTDVNTEAFF TGCGCCAGCAGCTGGACAGACGTGAACACTGAAGCTTTCTTT
- TRBJ1-1 - TRBV12-3/TRBV12-4 CASSLQYTEAFF TGTGCCAGCAGTTTACAGTACACTGAAGCTTTCTTT
few TRBJ1-6 - TRBV29-1 CSVRDTNNSPLHF TGCAGCGTCCGGGACACTAATAATTCACCCCTCCACTTT
few TRBJ1-2 - TRBV3-1 CASSQKGWGGYTF TGTGCCAGCAGCCAGAAGGGGTGGGGAGGCTACACCTTC
few TRBJ2-3 TRBD2 TRBV24-1 CATSDGDGGSFFGTDTQYF TGTGCCACCAGTGATGGCGATGGCGGGAGCTTTTTTGGCACAGATACGCAGTATTTT
many TRBJ1-2 TRBD1 TRBV10-3 CAISSDRANYGYTF TGTGCCATCAGCTCGGACAGGGCTAACTATGGCTACACCTTC
- TRBJ2-3 TRBD2 TRBV29-1 CSVAALAGGPDTQYF TGCAGCGTAGCAGCTTTAGCGGGAGGTCCAGATACGCAGTATTTT
many TRBJ1-5 TRBD1 TRBV7-6 CASSLGGDRRNQPQHF TGTGCCAGCAGCTTAGGCGGGGACAGGCGCAATCAGCCCCAGCATTTT
few TRBJ1-4 TRBD1 TRBV7-2 CASSSGQGVGSGKLFF TGTGCCAGCAGCTCCGGACAGGGCGTTGGTAGTGGAAAACTGTTTTTT
many TRBJ2-7 TRBD1 TRBV6-6 CASSQGQSYEQYF TGTGCCAGCAGCCAGGGACAGTCCTACGAGCAGTACTTC
many TRBJ2-1 TRBD2 TRBV12-3/TRBV12-4 CASSRGLAGGNEQFF TGTGCCAGCAGTCGTGGGCTAGCGGGAGGGAATGAGCAGTTCTTC
few TRBJ2-5 TRBD1 TRBV5-1 CASSSGGTGGQETQYF TGCGCCAGCAGCTCTGGCGGGACAGGGGGACAAGAGACCCAGTACTTC
few TRBJ2-7 TRBD1 TRBV5-5 CASSLRQGAKEQYF TGTGCCAGCAGCCTACGACAGGGGGCGAAAGAGCAGTACTTC
many TRBJ2-7 TRBD1 TRBV11-2 CASSSRDRGAYEQYF TGTGCCAGCAGCTCCCGGGACAGGGGTGCCTACGAGCAGTACTTC
many TRBJ2-1 TRBD2 TRBV7-9 CASSLSLAGTYNEQFF TGTGCCAGCAGCCTTTCACTAGCGGGGACCTACAATGAGCAGTTCTTC
- TRBJ1-2 TRBD1 TRBV7-2 CASSYGTGYYGYTF TGTGCCAGCAGCTACGGGACAGGGTACTATGGCTACACCTTC
large TRBJ1-2 - TRBV27 CASSPGPRYGYTF TGTGCCAGCAGCCCGGGACCCAGATATGGCTACACCTTC
many TRBJ2-3 - TRBV15 CATSKGRTLTDTQYF TGTGCCACCAGCAAAGGGCGGACCCTCACAGATACGCAGTATTTT
many TRBJ1-1 TRBD1 TRBV7-9 CASSPQGDTEAFF TGTGCCAGCAGCCCACAGGGGGACACTGAAGCTTTCTTT
few TRBJ1-1 - TRBV30 CAWRKYLNTEAFF TGTGCCTGGAGGAAATATCTGAACACTGAAGCTTTCTTT
- TRBJ2-7 - TRBV7-2 CASSIRQSYEQYF TGTGCCAGCAGCATTCGACAGAGCTACGAGCAGTACTTC
- TRBJ2-7 - TRBV7-2 CASSPGVAGRLLSYEQYF TGTGCCAGCAGCCCTGGGGTGGCGGGACGGTTACTCTCCTACGAGCAGTACTTC
- TRBJ2-7 TRBD1 TRBV15 CATSGAQGDHEQYF TGTGCCACCAGCGGAGCCCAGGGGGACCACGAGCAGTACTTC
- TRBJ1-6 TRBD1 TRBV4-3 CASSQGVTGGLPLHF TGCGCCAGCAGCCAAGGCGTTACAGGGGGCCTACCCCTCCACTTT